These T cell receptor beta chains were read from a single sample in a study of PD-L1 blockade in urothelial cancer. Measured with immunoSEQ multiplex PCR; TCRdb has only the in-frame clones, and not every one. Here the sample spans tens of thousands of clones, approximately 90% being singletons. Here the sequenced sample was PBMCs, taken around atezolizumab (anti-PD-L1) treatment. These receptors were taken from a woman aged 80 or older with urothelial cancer. CDR3s include the opening cysteine and the closing phenylalanine or tryptophan. Fields, in order: J gene, V gene, D gene, clone size, CDR3 protein, CDR3 DNA. D genes are given only for firm matches. Rows may omit the clone size; those that give it use once, few, many or a size class.

j_gene: TRBJ1-2; v_gene: TRBV2; d_gene: .; abundance: .; CDR3aa: CASSRPGGGEDGYTF; CDR3nt: TGTGCCAGCAGCCGCCCCGGGGGGGGAGAGGATGGCTACACCTTC
j_gene: TRBJ2-5; v_gene: TRBV7-6; d_gene: TRBD2; abundance: .; CDR3aa: CASSLASGRWRETQYF; CDR3nt: TGTGCCAGCAGCTTGGCTAGCGGGAGGTGGCGCGAGACCCAGTACTTC
j_gene: TRBJ1-1; v_gene: TRBV25-1; d_gene: .; abundance: .; CDR3aa: CASSDTGPTEAFF; CDR3nt: TGTGCCAGCAGTGACACAGGGCCCACTGAAGCTTTCTTT
j_gene: TRBJ1-1; v_gene: TRBV28; d_gene: .; abundance: .; CDR3aa: CASSLFRLTGEAFF; CDR3nt: TGTGCCAGCAGTTTATTCCGTCTCACGGGTGAAGCTTTCTTT
j_gene: TRBJ2-7; v_gene: TRBV27; d_gene: TRBD2; abundance: once; CDR3aa: CASRVLGTSYYEQYF; CDR3nt: TGTGCCAGCAGAGTTCTAGGGACTAGCTACTACGAGCAGTACTTC
j_gene: TRBJ2-2; v_gene: TRBV9; d_gene: TRBD1; abundance: .; CDR3aa: CASGQGARGTGELFF; CDR3nt: TGTGCCAGCGGACAGGGGGCGCGAGGCACCGGGGAGCTGTTTTTT
j_gene: TRBJ2-3; v_gene: TRBV7-9; d_gene: .; abundance: .; CDR3aa: CASSLGSATSTDTQYF; CDR3nt: TGTGCCAGCAGCTTAGGTTCAGCGACTAGCACAGATACGCAGTATTTT
j_gene: TRBJ1-2; v_gene: TRBV7-8; d_gene: .; abundance: .; CDR3aa: CASSLGQKDYGYTF; CDR3nt: TGTGCCAGCAGCCTAGGACAGAAGGACTATGGCTACACCTTC
j_gene: TRBJ2-7; v_gene: TRBV6-5; d_gene: TRBD1; abundance: .; CDR3aa: CASSYSIGTGIHEQYF; CDR3nt: TGTGCCAGCAGTTACTCGATAGGGACAGGGATCCACGAGCAGTACTTC
j_gene: TRBJ2-2; v_gene: TRBV4-1; d_gene: .; abundance: .; CDR3aa: CASSLQGGAGELFF; CDR3nt: TGCGCCAGCAGCCTCCAGGGGGGCGCCGGGGAGCTGTTTTTT
j_gene: TRBJ2-5; v_gene: TRBV6-1; d_gene: TRBD1; abundance: once; CDR3aa: CASSWDRGYQETQYF; CDR3nt: TGTGCCAGCAGTTGGGACAGGGGATACCAAGAGACCCAGTACTTC
j_gene: TRBJ1-2; v_gene: TRBV5-4; d_gene: TRBD1; abundance: .; CDR3aa: CASSSGQGNYGYTF; CDR3nt: TGTGCCAGCAGCTCGGGACAGGGGAACTATGGCTACACCTTC
j_gene: TRBJ2-7; v_gene: TRBV2; d_gene: .; abundance: .; CDR3aa: CASSEDGGPYEQYF; CDR3nt: TGTGCCAGCAGTGAAGACGGAGGACCCTACGAGCAGTACTTC
j_gene: TRBJ2-3; v_gene: TRBV6-6; d_gene: TRBD1; abundance: .; CDR3aa: CASSPGTGSTDTQYF; CDR3nt: TGTGCCAGCAGCCCCGGGACAGGGAGCACAGATACGCAGTATTTT
j_gene: TRBJ1-2; v_gene: TRBV14; d_gene: .; abundance: .; CDR3aa: CASSQDGSPGGYTF; CDR3nt: TGTGCCAGCAGCCAAGATGGGAGCCCCGGGGGCTACACCTTC
j_gene: TRBJ2-3; v_gene: TRBV11-2; d_gene: .; abundance: .; CDR3aa: CASSLAGDTQYF; CDR3nt: TGTGCCAGCAGCTTAGCAGGAGATACGCAGTATTTT
j_gene: TRBJ2-2; v_gene: TRBV7-3; d_gene: TRBD2; abundance: .; CDR3aa: CASSLVAGVKSGELFF; CDR3nt: TGTGCCAGCAGCTTGGTAGCGGGAGTAAAGTCCGGGGAGCTGTTTTTT
j_gene: TRBJ2-2; v_gene: TRBV9; d_gene: TRBD2; abundance: .; CDR3aa: CASSVASGSSAGELFF; CDR3nt: TGTGCCAGCAGCGTAGCTAGCGGGAGTAGTGCCGGGGAGCTGTTTTTT
j_gene: TRBJ1-1; v_gene: TRBV5-4; d_gene: .; abundance: .; CDR3aa: CASSSPALGVNTEAFF; CDR3nt: TGTGCCAGCAGCTCGCCGGCTTTGGGCGTGAACACTGAAGCTTTCTTT
j_gene: TRBJ2-7; v_gene: TRBV7-8; d_gene: TRBD2; abundance: .; CDR3aa: CASSSASGPSEQYF; CDR3nt: TGTGCCAGCAGCTCCGCTAGCGGCCCATCGGAGCAGTACTTC
j_gene: TRBJ2-1; v_gene: TRBV19; d_gene: .; abundance: .; CDR3aa: CASSISARNINEQFF; CDR3nt: TGTGCCAGTAGTATATCGGCTAGGAATATCAATGAGCAGTTCTTC
j_gene: TRBJ1-1; v_gene: TRBV18; d_gene: .; abundance: .; CDR3aa: CASSRERDTEAFF; CDR3nt: TGTGCCAGCTCCCGCGAGCGGGACACTGAAGCTTTCTTT
j_gene: TRBJ2-7; v_gene: TRBV19; d_gene: .; abundance: .; CDR3aa: CASSIGSTGEQYF; CDR3nt: TGTGCCAGTAGTATAGGGTCGACGGGGGAGCAGTACTTC
j_gene: TRBJ1-5; v_gene: TRBV28; d_gene: TRBD1; abundance: .; CDR3aa: CASTQLGTGDQPQHF; CDR3nt: TGTGCCAGCACCCAGCTAGGGACAGGGGATCAGCCCCAGCATTTT
j_gene: TRBJ2-7; v_gene: TRBV18; d_gene: .; abundance: .; CDR3aa: CASSPRGGGRYEQYF; CDR3nt: TGTGCCAGCTCACCACGTGGTGGGGGGAGGTACGAGCAGTACTTC
j_gene: TRBJ2-2; v_gene: TRBV5-5; d_gene: .; abundance: .; CDR3aa: CASSLGGRTGELFF; CDR3nt: TGTGCCAGCAGCTTGGGGGGGAGGACCGGGGAGCTGTTTTTT
j_gene: TRBJ1-3; v_gene: TRBV6-6; d_gene: .; abundance: .; CDR3aa: CASSYKVGAGNTIYF; CDR3nt: TGTGCCAGCAGTTACAAGGTGGGGGCCGGAAACACCATATATTTT
j_gene: TRBJ2-7; v_gene: TRBV5-4; d_gene: .; abundance: .; CDR3aa: CASSGVGGYEQYF; CDR3nt: TGTGCCAGCAGCGGGGTAGGGGGCTACGAGCAGTACTTC
j_gene: TRBJ2-5; v_gene: TRBV4-2; d_gene: .; abundance: once; CDR3aa: CASSRSPSIGTSQETQYF; CDR3nt: TGTGCCAGCAGCCGTTCCCCCAGTATCGGGACATCCCAAGAGACCCAGTACTTC
j_gene: TRBJ1-2; v_gene: TRBV5-4; d_gene: TRBD1; abundance: .; CDR3aa: CASSLAGGEVYGYTF; CDR3nt: TGTGCCAGCAGCTTGGCAGGGGGCGAGGTCTATGGCTACACCTTC